This T cell receptor (beta chain) was recorded in a study of cytomegalovirus exposure and HLA in healthy donors. Both 60 Vbeta primers and 13 Jbeta primers went into the PCR. Profiling relied on immunoSEQ multiplex PCR, and the TCRdb table lists in-frame clones only, not all of them. This table holds more than 150,000 clones, over 70% found once. Germline values: CDR1 LNHDA, CDR2 SQIVND (reference sequence). The CDR3 contains 13 residues. Losses at the gene ends were 6 bases for V and 11 bases for J; bases not matched to a gene: 11. This rearrangement joins TRBV19 to TRBJ2-5, with TRBD2 matching over 8 bases. The sequenced sample consisted of PBMCs. This TCR came from a woman younger than 35 in good health and CMV-seronegative. The CDR3 protein is CASSNALGGAQYF. The DNA of the CDR3 is TGTGCCAGTAGCAACGCTCTCGGGGGGGCACAGTACTTC.